Following are 29 T cell receptor beta chains from one sample sequenced in a study of identical twins. Using its own MiXCR run on the 5' RACE reads, TCRdb lists one record per CDR3 protein. The sample holds roughly 700,000 distinct CDR3 sequences, more than 6.5% seen once. The same sample was also used in a study of yellow fever vaccine responses in identical twins.

Material for sequencing was PBMCs. The receptors originated from a woman between 18 and 29 years old in good health.

This rearrangement joins TRBV7-3 to TRBJ2-3; 11 bases map to TRBD2. CDR1 is SGHTA and CDR2 is FQGTGA in the germline V gene. The CDR3 consists of 15 residues. J gave up 2 bases and V 4 bases, and 2 bases lay outside the gene matches. The CDR3 region has the DNA TGTGCCAGCAGCTCTAGCGGGGGGCCCACAGATACGCAGTATTTT. Translating it yields CASSSSGGPTDTQYF.

The sample holds a few counts of this clonotype. The chain links TRBV12-3 or TRBV12-4 to TRBJ2-3; a weak D match, TRBD2 (6 bases). The CDR3 is 16 amino acids. Trimming removed 4 bases from V and 2 bases from J, with 16 bases in between. The CDR3 sequence is CASSSREDYPTDTQYF. The DNA of the CDR3 is TGTGCCAGCAGTTCCAGGGAGGACTACCCCACAGATACGCAGTATTTT.

J is TRBJ2-5 and V is TRBV9, with D possibly matching TRBD1 (6 bases). V was shortened by 0 bases and J by 4 bases, with 13 bases between the two germline ends. Germline values: CDR1 SGDLS, CDR2 YYNGEE. The CDR3 runs 15 residues. DNA for the CDR3: TGTGCCAGCAGCGTAGGACCACAGGGACCAGAGACCCAGTACTTC. This translates into CASSVGPQGPETQYF.

This clonotype was seen more than once but under ten times. The chain links TRBV20-1 to TRBJ2-3; 10 bases line up with TRBD2. Per germline, CDR1 DFQATT and CDR2 SNEGSKA (reference sequence). J gave up 4 bases and V 8 bases, and 3 bases lay outside the gene matches. The CDR3 is 12 amino acids. The CDR3 region is CSRTSGPDTQYF. Here the CDR3 DNA reads TGCAGTAGGACTAGCGGACCAGATACGCAGTATTTT.

Only a few counts were recorded for this clonotype. J is TRBJ1-2 and V is TRBV30; D might be TRBD1 (6 bases). The length of the CDR3 is 12 residues. Trimming removed 2 bases at V and 8 bases at J, with 12 bases between. The germline CDR1 and CDR2 sequences are GTSNPN and SVGIG (reference sequence). The CDR3 protein is CAWSISTGGYTF. CDR3 sequence (DNA): TGTGCCTGGAGTATCTCAACAGGGGGCTACACCTTC.

This clonotype was recorded many times. Written as DNA, the CDR3 is TGCAGTGCTATGGCGGCCGACGGAATTGACTATGGCTACACCTTC. It yields the protein CSAMAADGIDYGYTF. V is TRBV20-1 and J is TRBJ1-2; the D is unclear. From germline, CDR1 is DFQATT and CDR2 SNEGSKA (reference sequence). This CDR3 comprises 15 residues. Trimming pared 4 bases from V and 3 bases from J, leaving 18 bases between.

The V and J genes are TRBV4-3 and TRBJ2-1, with TRBD2 matching 12 bases. Germline V gene sequence: CDR1 LGHNA, CDR2 YSLEER. V lost 4 bases and J lost 5; bases outside the gene matches: 6. This CDR3 has 16 residues. This CDR3 is CASSRTSGTMNNEQFF. The CDR3 DNA is TGCGCCAGCAGCCGGACTAGCGGGACCATGAACAATGAGCAGTTCTTC.

This clonotype has a handful of counts. The chain carries TRBV12-3 or TRBV12-4 and TRBJ2-1; TRBD2 agrees at 15 bases. The CDR3 has 17 residues. Trimming cost V 6 bases and J 4 bases; bases outside gene matches: 7. In DNA form, the CDR3 reads TGTGCCAGCAGCCGAGGACTAGCGGGGGGGCTTTACAATGAGCAGTTCTTC. As protein: CASSRGLAGGLYNEQFF.

The V and J genes are TRBV5-1 and TRBJ2-5; no reliable D call. Trimming cost V 1 base and J 1 base, with 14 bases left between them. The CDR3 is made up of 16 amino acids. Germline lookup yields CDR1 SGHRS and CDR2 YFSETQ. For the CDR3, the DNA is TGCGCCAGCAGCTTGTCAATCAACAGCCTCCAAGAGACCCAGTACTTC. Translated, it gives CASSLSINSLQETQYF.

This clonotype was seen many times. The V gene is TRBV15, the J gene TRBJ2-2, with 10 bases that match TRBD1. The CDR3 spans 17 residues. Trimming cost V 5 bases and J 1 base; bases outside gene matches: 7. Germline assignment: CDR1 LNHNV and CDR2 YYDKDF (reference sequence). The CDR3 reads CATSSRDRGKNTGELFF. The CDR3 bases are TGTGCCACCAGCTCCAGGGACAGGGGAAAGAACACCGGGGAGCTGTTTTTT.

V and J are TRBV4-3 and TRBJ2-3; 7 bases match TRBD2. This CDR3 has 16 amino acids. With V trimmed by 1 base and J by 4 bases, 8 bases remained unmatched. The V gene's germline CDR1 is LGHNA and CDR2 YSLEER. This CDR3 is CASSQVEGGPPDTQYF. The DNA for the CDR3 is TGCGCCAGCAGCCAAGTGGAGGGAGGGCCCCCAGATACGCAGTATTTT.

The chain employs TRBV7-2 and TRBJ2-3; perhaps TRBD2 as D (7 bases). V was clipped by 6 bases and J by 0 bases, with 16 bases between them. This CDR3 spans 16 amino acids. Germline assignment: CDR1 SGHTA and CDR2 FQGNSA. The CDR3 region is CASRQKGGASTDTQYF. Written as DNA, the CDR3 is TGTGCCAGCAGGCAAAAAGGGGGGGCCAGCACAGATACGCAGTATTTT.

As regards this clonotype: A much larger clone lies one base from this, so it may be a read error. The gene calls are TRBV12-3 or TRBV12-4 and TRBJ2-1; D is perhaps TRBD2 (6 bases). This CDR3 comprises 16 residues. Here the CDR3 DNA reads TGTGCCAGCAGTTTTGGGCGGGACTTCTCCTACATTGAGCAGTTCTTC. Translated: CASSFGRDFSYIEQFF.

This clonotype appeared a few times. This chain connects TRBV7-8 to TRBJ2-7; TRBD2 aligns across 7 bases. Germline loops: CDR1 SGHVS, CDR2 FQNEAQ. The V segment lost 1 base and the J segment 6 bases; nucleotides outside the gene matches: 9. The CDR3 is 15 residues long. The CDR3 DNA is TGTGCCAGCAGCTTAGGGGGCGGGGGTCCCCTCGAGCAGTACTTC. This codes for CASSLGGGGPLEQYF.

This clonotype has more than one count but fewer than ten. The chain links TRBV11-2 to TRBJ2-5, with a possible D match to TRBD1 (5 bases). Trimming shortened V by 3 bases and J by 1 base, and 9 bases separated the two germline ends. The CDR3 consists of 14 residues. Germline V CDR1 and CDR2: SGHAT, FQNNGV. The CDR3 spells CASSFFQGQETQYF. The CDR3 bases are TGTGCCAGCAGCTTTTTCCAGGGCCAAGAGACCCAGTACTTC.

This clonotype occurred a few times. The gene calls are TRBV7-2 and TRBJ2-3, with TRBD1 matching over 10 bases. With 3 bases clipped from V and 5 bases from J, the junction kept 8 bases outside the gene matches. CDR1 is SGHTA and CDR2 is FQGNSA in the germline V gene. The CDR3 is 16 residues long. CDR3: CASSLGDRGGRDTQYF. The CDR3 DNA is TGTGCCAGCAGCTTGGGGGACAGGGGCGGTAGAGATACGCAGTATTTT. Using reference TRBV7-2 and TRBJ2-3 for the parts outside the CDR3, the full variable domain is GAGVSQSPSNKVTEKGKDVELRCDPISGHTALYWYRQSLGQGLEFLIYFQGNSAPDKSGLPSDRFSAERTGGSVSTLTIQRTQQEDSAVYLCASSLGDRGGRDTQYFGPGTRLTVL.

The chain carries TRBV6-1 and TRBJ2-3; 9 nucleotides align to TRBD1. The J segment lost 9 bases and the V segment lost 6 bases, leaving 13 bases of the junction unmatched. Germline CDR1 reads MNHNS; CDR2 reads SASEGT. The CDR3 covers 15 residues. The DNA for the CDR3 is TGTGCCAGCAGACGACTACCGACAGGGGGGGAGACGCAGTATTTT. As protein: CASRRLPTGGETQYF.

In its sample, this clonotype was seen a few times. The chain employs TRBV7-9 and TRBJ2-7; TRBD2 aligns across 9 bases. The CDR3 is 16 residues long. After removal of 5 bases from V and 5 bases from J, the junction contained 13 bases not matched to a gene. The germline V gene has CDR1 SEHNR and CDR2 FQNEAQ (reference sequence). The CDR3 reads CASSPIIAGESDEQYF. CDR3 nucleotide sequence: TGTGCCAGCAGCCCCATTATAGCGGGAGAATCCGACGAGCAGTACTTC.

This chain connects TRBV24-1 to TRBJ2-1, with unresolved D. Trimming removed 5 bases at V and 3 bases at J, with 16 bases between. CDR3 length equals 16 residues. CDR1 and CDR2 from the germline V gene are KGHDR and SFDVKD. Written as DNA, the CDR3 is TGTGCCACCAGTGCTGGAGAAATGGGGTACTACAATGAGCAGTTCTTC. This translates into CATSAGEMGYYNEQFF.

In this sample, this clonotype turned up a few times. V is TRBV29-1 and J is TRBJ2-2, with D hard to call. This CDR3 has 12 residues. Germline CDR1 and CDR2: SQVTM and ANQGSEA. Trimming removed 6 bases at V and 8 bases at J, with 13 bases between. For the CDR3, the DNA is TGCAGCGTCCCCGACCTTGGTGGGGAGCTGTTTTTT. Its translation: CSVPDLGGELFF.

This sequence joins TRBV12-3 or TRBV12-4 and TRBJ2-6, with 8 nucleotides matching TRBD2. The CDR3 is 14 amino acids. With V trimmed by 6 bases and J by 2 bases, 0 bases remained unmatched. Here the CDR3 reads CASRRGAGANVLTF. The CDR3 DNA sequence: TGTGCCAGCAGGCGGGGGGCTGGGGCCAACGTCCTGACTTTC.

V usage is TRBV9 and J usage is TRBJ2-2; 8 bases agree with TRBD2. The V and J ends lost 0 bases and 4 bases, in that order; junction bases with no gene match: 5. This CDR3 comprises 16 residues. Germline V gene data show CDR1 as SGDLS and CDR2 as YYNGEE. The CDR3 protein is CASSVVAGRATGELFF. CDR3 DNA: TGTGCCAGCAGCGTAGTCGCCGGGAGGGCCACCGGGGAGCTGTTTTTT.

V usage is TRBV28 and J usage is TRBJ2-5; 7 nucleotides agree with TRBD1. In germline, CDR1 is MDHEN, CDR2 SYDVKM. After removal of 5 bases from V and 2 bases from J, the junction contained 8 bases not matched to a gene. This CDR3 has 15 amino acids. The CDR3 loop reads CASSPGTALQETQYF. The CDR3 DNA reads TGTGCCAGCAGTCCAGGGACAGCGCTACAAGAGACCCAGTACTTC.

This clonotype was found a few times. V usage is TRBV15 and J usage is TRBJ2-7; D might be TRBD1 or TRBD2, each matching 5 bases. Trimming pared 4 bases from V and 0 bases from J, leaving 13 bases between. The germline CDR1 and CDR2 sequences are LNHNV and YYDKDF (reference sequence). This CDR3 is 15 amino acids long. CDR3: CATSMRDLSSYEQYF. The CDR3, as DNA: TGTGCCACCAGCATGAGGGACCTCAGCTCCTACGAGCAGTACTTC.

This chain joins TRBV28 and TRBJ2-3; 12 nucleotides align to TRBD2. The CDR3 loop spans 19 amino acids. V shed 3 bases and J 4 bases; nucleotides not matched to a gene: 14. Germline CDR1 is MDHEN and CDR2 is SYDVKM. The CDR3 reads CASSFGWSPSGRAPDTQYF. For the CDR3, the DNA is TGTGCCAGCAGTTTTGGTTGGTCTCCTAGCGGGAGGGCCCCAGATACGCAGTATTTT.

V gene TRBV5-1 combines with J gene TRBJ1-2, with D possibly being TRBD1 (5 bases). V lost 0 bases and J 7 bases, leaving 13 bases between the germline ends. Germline-derived CDR1 and CDR2 are SGHRS and YFSETQ. The CDR3 length is 14 residues. CDR3 region: CASSLETSGGGYTF. In DNA form, the CDR3 reads TGCGCCAGCAGCTTGGAGACGAGCGGGGGTGGCTACACCTTC.

V and J are TRBV6-2 or TRBV6-3 and TRBJ2-7, with D maybe TRBD2 (6 bases). The CDR3 is 14 residues long. V was cut by 6 bases and J by 5 bases, with 17 bases left in between. Germline V gene sequence: CDR1 MNHEY, CDR2 SVGEGT. The CDR3 protein is CASRSGGAPNEQYF. For the CDR3, the DNA is TGTGCCAGCAGATCCGGCGGGGCCCCCAACGAGCAGTACTTC.

The table lists this clonotype with a few counts. The chain joins TRBV6-1 to TRBJ1-1; D not certain. CDR3 length equals 18 residues. CDR1 MNHNS and CDR2 SASEGT come from the germline V gene. The germline V and J ends were trimmed by 0 bases and 0 bases, with 17 bases remaining between them. This CDR3 is CASSEAILPLRLNTEAFF. Written as DNA, the CDR3 is TGTGCCAGCAGTGAAGCAATTCTCCCACTTAGGCTGAACACTGAAGCTTTCTTT.

The J gene is TRBJ1-1, the V gene TRBV9; D perhaps matches TRBD1 (5 bases). Germline CDR1 SGDLS, CDR2 YYNGEE. This CDR3 contains 15 residues. V shed 0 bases and J shed 1 base, with 10 bases lying between them. The CDR3: CASSVGVQGNTEAFF. In DNA form, the CDR3 reads TGTGCCAGCAGCGTAGGGGTTCAGGGGAACACTGAAGCTTTCTTT. The full variable domain, completed using reference TRBV9 and TRBJ1-1, is DSGVTQTPKHLITATGQRVTLRCSPRSGDLSVYWYQQSLDQGLQFLIQYYNGEERAKGNILERFSAQQFPDLHSELNLSSLELGDSALYFCASSVGVQGNTEAFFGQGTRLTVV.